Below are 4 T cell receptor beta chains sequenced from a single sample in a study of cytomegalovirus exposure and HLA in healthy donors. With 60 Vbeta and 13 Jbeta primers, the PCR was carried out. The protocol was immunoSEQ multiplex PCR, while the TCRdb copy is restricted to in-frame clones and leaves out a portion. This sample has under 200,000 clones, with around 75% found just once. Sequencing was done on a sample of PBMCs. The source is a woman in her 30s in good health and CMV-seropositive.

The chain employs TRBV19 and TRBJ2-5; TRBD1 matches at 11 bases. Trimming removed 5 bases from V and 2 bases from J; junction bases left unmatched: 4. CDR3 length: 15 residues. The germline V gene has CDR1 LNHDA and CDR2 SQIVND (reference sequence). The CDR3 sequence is CASSRGDRGQETQYF. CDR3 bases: TGTGCCAGTAGTCGTGGGGACAGGGGGCAAGAGACCCAGTACTTC.

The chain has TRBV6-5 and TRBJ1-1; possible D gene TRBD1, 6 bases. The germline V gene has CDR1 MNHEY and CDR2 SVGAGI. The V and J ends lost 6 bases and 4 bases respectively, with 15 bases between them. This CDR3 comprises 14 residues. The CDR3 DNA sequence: TGTGCCAGCAGACTAGACAGGCAGGGCACTGAAGCTTTCTTT. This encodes CASRLDRQGTEAFF.

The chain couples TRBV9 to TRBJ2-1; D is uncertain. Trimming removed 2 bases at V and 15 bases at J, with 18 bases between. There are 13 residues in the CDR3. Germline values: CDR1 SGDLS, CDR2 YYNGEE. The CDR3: CASSVSPGPSTFF. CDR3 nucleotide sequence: TGTGCCAGCAGCGTCTCACCGGGTCCCTCCACGTTCTTC.

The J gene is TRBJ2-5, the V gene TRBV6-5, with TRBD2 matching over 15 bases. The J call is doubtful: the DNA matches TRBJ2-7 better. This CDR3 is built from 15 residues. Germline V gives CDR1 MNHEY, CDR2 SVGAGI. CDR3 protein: CASSRGLAGGGEQYF. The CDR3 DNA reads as TGTGCCAGCAGTCGGGGACTAGCGGGGGGAGGCGAGCAGTACTTC.